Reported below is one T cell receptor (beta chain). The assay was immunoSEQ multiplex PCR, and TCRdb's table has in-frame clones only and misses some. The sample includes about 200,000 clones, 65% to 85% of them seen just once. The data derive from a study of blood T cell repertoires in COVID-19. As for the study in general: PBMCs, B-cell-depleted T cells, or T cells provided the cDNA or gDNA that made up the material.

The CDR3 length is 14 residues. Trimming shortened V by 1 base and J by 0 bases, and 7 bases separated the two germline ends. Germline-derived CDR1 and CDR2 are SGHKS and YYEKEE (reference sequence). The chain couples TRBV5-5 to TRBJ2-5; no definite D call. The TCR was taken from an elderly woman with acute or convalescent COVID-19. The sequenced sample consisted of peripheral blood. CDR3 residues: CASSLFQYQETQYF. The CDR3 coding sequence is TGTGCCAGCAGCTTGTTCCAGTACCAAGAGACCCAGTACTTC. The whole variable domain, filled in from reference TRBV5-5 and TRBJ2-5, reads DAGVTQSPTHLIKTRGQQVTLRCSPISGHKSVSWYQQVLGQGPQFIFQYYEKEERGRGNFPDRFSARQFPNYSSELNVNALLLGDSALYLCASSLFQYQETQYFGPGTRLLVL.